This T cell receptor beta chain came from a study of shared clonotypes between healthy human individuals. V shed 3 bases and J shed 0 bases, with 15 bases lying between them. Germline V gene sequence: CDR1 KGHSH, CDR2 LQKENI. CDR3 length equals 17 residues. Profiling relied on immunoSEQ multiplex PCR, and the TCRdb table lists in-frame clones only, not all of them. This table holds 2 million to 3 million clones, over 85% found once. Study donors comprised healthy, HIV-negative adults devoid of recent acute infection or vaccination. The gene calls are TRBV18 and TRBJ1-3; D is perhaps TRBD1 (5 bases). The sequencing sample was made of naive CD4+ T cells from PBMCs. The subset: CD45RA+ positively selected. The sequence came from a man younger than 35 in good health. Some clones in this sample may be carry-over from other donors' samples. CDR3 sequence reads: CASSPWGPVRSGNTIYF. CDR3 nucleotides: TGTGCCAGCTCACCGTGGGGCCCTGTCCGCTCTGGAAACACCATATATTTT.